The 32 T cell receptor beta chains in this list originate from one sample, sequenced in a study of T cell responses to AZD1222 COVID-19 vaccine. The table came from immunoSEQ multiplex PCR; TCRdb's copy has only in-frame clones and leaves some out. This sample has more than 85,000 clones, with roughly 88% found just once. Sample: peripheral blood, taken on day 0 of AZD1222 vaccination. The origin of the receptors is an adult in good health.

The chain employs TRBV5-5 and TRBJ2-7, with D possibly being TRBD2 (7 bases). This CDR3 is built from 15 residues. Per germline, CDR1 SGHKS and CDR2 YYEKEE (reference sequence). Trimming stripped 1 base from V and 3 bases from J, with 14 bases between. The CDR3 DNA reads TGTGCCAGCAGCTTGAGGGGGGGTTATGTCTACGAGCAGTACGTC. Translated: CASSLRGGYVYEQYV.

J is TRBJ2-5 and V is TRBV3-1 (or the pseudogene TRBV3-2); 9 positions match TRBD2. Germline V gene lookup returns CDR1 LGHDT and CDR2 YNNKEL (reference sequence). The CDR3 is 14 amino acids. After removal of 4 bases from V and 5 bases from J, the junction contained 5 bases not matched to a gene. CDR3: CASSLGGRVETQYF. The DNA of the CDR3 is TGTGCCAGCAGCCTAGGCGGGAGGGTGGAGACCCAGTACTTC.

The CDR3 sequence: CASSGRRGDTIYF. The CDR3 nucleotides are TGCGCCAGCAGCGGGCGCAGGGGTGACACCATATATTTT. V usage is TRBV5-1 and J usage is TRBJ1-3, with D possibly matching TRBD1 (6 bases). CDR1 is SGHRS, CDR2 YFSETQ, per germline. The CDR3 length is 13 residues. With 4 bases removed from V and 8 bases from J, the gap between germline ends came to 13 bases.

V is TRBV14 and J is TRBJ2-5, with D uncertain. Trimming cost V 6 bases and J 1 base, with 15 bases left between them. This CDR3 spans 15 amino acids. Germline CDR1 and CDR2: SGHDN and FVKESK. This CDR3 reads CASSLLSQGQETQYF. In nucleotides, the CDR3 is TGTGCCAGCAGTCTACTTTCACAAGGCCAAGAGACCCAGTACTTC. The entire variable domain, with the rest obtained from reference TRBV14 and TRBJ2-5, is as follows: EAGVTQFPSHSVIEKGQTVTLRCDPISGHDNLYWYRRVMGKEIKFLLHFVKESKQDESGMPNNRFLAERTGGTYSTLKVQPAELEDSGVYFCASSLLSQGQETQYFGPGTRLLVL.

This chain links TRBV10-3 with TRBJ1-4; 8 bases are a match to TRBD1. CDR1 ENHRY and CDR2 SYGVKD come from the germline V gene. This CDR3 region has 14 residues. Germline trimming cut 6 bases from V and 3 bases from J; bases unmatched to any gene: 3. CDR3 protein: CAISQGAANEKLFF. As DNA, the CDR3 is TGTGCCATCAGCCAGGGGGCGGCTAATGAAAAACTGTTTTTT.

The chain joins TRBV5-6 to TRBJ2-5; TRBD1 matches at 10 bases. This CDR3 spans 15 amino acids. The V segment lost 4 bases and the J segment 2 bases; nucleotides outside the gene matches: 5. The germline gives CDR1 SGHDT, CDR2 YYEEEE. CDR3 sequence (DNA): TGTGCCAGCAGCCCGGGACAGGGGAGGCAAGAGACCCAGTACTTC. Translation: CASSPGQGRQETQYF.

The chain recombines TRBV30 with TRBJ1-5, with a tentative D call TRBD1 (5 bases). The CDR3 is made up of 16 amino acids. V was pared by 2 bases and J by 11 bases, with 25 bases between. The germline V gene encodes CDR1 GTSNPN and CDR2 SVGIG (reference sequence). The CDR3 loop is CAWSTPRTGVSVAQHF. As DNA, the CDR3 is TGTGCCTGGAGTACCCCCCGGACGGGGGTATCAGTGGCCCAGCATTTT.

This chain uses TRBV11-3 with TRBJ2-1; 10 bases agree with TRBD2. Germline trimming cut 1 base from V and 4 bases from J; bases unmatched to any gene: 4. This CDR3 has 16 amino acids. Germline V gene data show CDR1 as SGHNT and CDR2 as YENEEA. This CDR3 reads CASSLVTSGTYNEQFF. In DNA, the CDR3 is TGTGCCAGCAGCTTAGTAACTAGCGGGACGTACAATGAGCAGTTCTTC.

V gene TRBV2 combines with J gene TRBJ2-1; 7 bases match TRBD2. The ends lost 4 bases at V and 3 bases at J; junction bases unmatched: 6. The CDR3 consists of 15 residues. Germline CDR1 is SNHLY and CDR2 is FYNNEI. The CDR3 loop reads CASSVGRGSYNEQFF. DNA for the CDR3: TGTGCCAGCAGTGTGGGGCGGGGGAGCTACAATGAGCAGTTCTTC.

The rearrangement joins TRBV19 to TRBJ1-5; D ambiguous. The length of the CDR3 is 13 residues. Germline-derived CDR1 and CDR2 are LNHDA and SQIVND (reference sequence). Trimming shortened V by 6 bases and J by 2 bases, and 8 bases separated the two germline ends. CDR3 coding DNA: TGTGCCAGTAGGAGGGAGGGCAATCAGCCCCAGCATTTT. This encodes CASRREGNQPQHF.

The chain employs TRBV7-9 and TRBJ2-1; 9 nucleotides line up with TRBD2. J lost 0 bases, V lost 8 bases, and 11 bases had no gene match. CDR3 size: 17 residues. The V gene's germline CDR1 is SEHNR and CDR2 FQNEAQ (reference sequence). CDR3 DNA: TGTGCCAGCGTCGATAGCGGGAGTCTAAGCTCCTACAATGAGCAGTTCTTC. It specifies CASVDSGSLSSYNEQFF.

V and J are TRBV12-3 or TRBV12-4 and TRBJ1-4, with a possible D match to TRBD1 (5 bases). CDR3 length: 13 residues. Trimming took 7 bases from V and 8 from J, leaving 14 bases between them. The CDR3 spells CASNQGEWEKLFF. As DNA, the CDR3 is TGTGCCAGCAACCAGGGAGAGTGGGAAAAACTGTTTTTT.

The genes are TRBV30 and TRBJ2-5; 7 bases are a match to TRBD2. This CDR3 has 14 residues. CDR1 and CDR2 (germline): GTSNPN, SVGIG (reference sequence). V lost 6 bases to trimming and J lost 5 bases; unmatched junction nucleotides: 12. The CDR3 DNA reads TGTGCCTGCACCTCCCCGGGGGGAGCGGAGACCCAGTACTTC. It encodes CACTSPGGAETQYF.

The chain employs TRBV18 and TRBJ1-2, with TRBD1 identical over 11 bases. The CDR3 loop spans 13 amino acids. Looked up from germline, CDR1 is KGHSH and CDR2 is LQKENI. The V and J ends lost 3 bases and 8 bases, in that order; junction bases with no gene match: 2. The CDR3 region is CASSPGQGEGYTF. DNA for the CDR3: TGTGCCAGCTCACCGGGACAGGGGGAAGGCTACACCTTC.

This rearrangement joins TRBV12-5 to TRBJ1-1; D gene ambiguous. This CDR3 spans 12 amino acids. CDR1 and CDR2 (germline): LGHNT, FRNRAP. Trimming took 6 bases from V and 7 from J, leaving 12 bases between them. CDR3 protein: CASGGGPYEAFF. The CDR3 DNA sequence: TGTGCTAGTGGCGGTGGTCCGTATGAAGCTTTCTTT. The variable domain in full, completed from reference TRBV12-5 and TRBJ1-1, reads DARVTQTPRHKVTEMGQEVTMRCQPILGHNTVFWYRQTMMQGLELLAYFRNRAPLDDSGMPKDRFSAEMPDATLATLKIQPSEPRDSAVYFCASGGGPYEAFFGQGTRLTVV.

This clone was observed once. The CDR3 spells CASSSNTEAFF. The CDR3 DNA sequence: TGTGCCAGCAGTTCGAACACTGAAGCTTTCTTT. This sequence joins TRBV12-3 or TRBV12-4 and TRBJ1-1; D is undetermined. With 4 bases removed from V and 1 base from J, the gap between germline ends came to 1 base. The length of the CDR3 is 11 residues.

The chain recombines TRBV2 with TRBJ2-5, with D perhaps assigned TRBD1 or TRBD2 (6 bases each). The germline gives CDR1 SNHLY, CDR2 FYNNEI. The CDR3 runs to 14 residues. Trimming shortened V by 7 bases and J by 5 bases, and 17 bases separated the two germline ends. DNA for the CDR3: TGTGCCAGCATGGAGGACGGGGGCAAGGAGACCCAGTACTTC. This gives the protein CASMEDGGKETQYF.

The chain uses TRBV28 and TRBJ1-3; TRBD1 matches 10 bases. Germline loops: CDR1 MDHEN, CDR2 SYDVKM. The CDR3 runs to 18 residues. V shed 5 bases, J shed 3 bases, and the junction held 13 bases outside the gene matches. The CDR3 is CASSPPQLTGGFGNTIYF. The CDR3 coding sequence is TGTGCCAGCAGTCCACCACAGCTGACAGGGGGCTTTGGAAACACCATATATTTT.

This sequence joins TRBV6-5 and TRBJ2-1, with D possibly TRBD2 on 6 matching bases. The germline V gene encodes CDR1 MNHEY and CDR2 SVGAGI. The CDR3 runs to 13 residues. The V gene lost 10 bases and the J gene lost 6 bases, with 16 bases spanning the gap. This chain's CDR3 is CATSGGGLNEQFF. In DNA, the CDR3 is TGTGCCACCTCCGGGGGAGGACTCAATGAGCAGTTCTTC.

This chain links TRBV6-5 with TRBJ2-2, with TRBD1 as a possible D gene (6 bases). The germline V gene encodes CDR1 MNHEY and CDR2 SVGAGI. V lost 8 bases, J lost 7 bases, and 17 bases lay in between. CDR3 length equals 14 residues. The CDR3 is CASSGARGIGELFF. The DNA for the CDR3 is TGTGCCAGCTCCGGGGCGAGGGGGATCGGGGAGCTGTTTTTT.

The chain carries TRBV5-6 and TRBJ2-7, with a possible D match to TRBD1 (5 bases). Trimming stripped 0 bases from V and 6 bases from J, with 10 bases between. The CDR3 is 13 amino acids. CDR1 and CDR2 from the germline V gene are SGHDT and YYEEEE. CDR3 sequence: CASSLGQGGEQYF. DNA for the CDR3: TGTGCCAGCAGCTTGGGGCAGGGTGGCGAGCAGTACTTC.

The CDR3 DNA reads as TGTGCCAGCAGTCCAATGGGGCTGGGCCTGGGGGACACTGAAGCTTTCTTT. It translates to CASSPMGLGLGDTEAFF. The chain joins TRBV5-4 to TRBJ1-1; a weak D match, TRBD1 (5 bases). The CDR3 is made up of 17 amino acids. The germline gives CDR1 SGHNT, CDR2 YYREEE (reference sequence). V shed 5 bases and J shed 3 bases, with 23 bases lying between them.

The chain employs TRBV5-1 and TRBJ2-3, with 7 bases lining up with TRBD1. This CDR3 spans 17 amino acids. The germline V gene has CDR1 SGHRS and CDR2 YFSETQ. J gave up 0 bases and V 0 bases, and 7 bases lay outside the gene matches. CDR3 nucleotide sequence: TGCGCCAGCAGCTTGGGGACAGGAACCACTAGCACAGATACGCAGTATTTT. Amino acids: CASSLGTGTTSTDTQYF. Supplemented by reference TRBV5-1 and TRBJ2-3, the full variable domain reads KAGVTQTPRYLIKTRGQQVTLSCSPISGHRSVSWYQQTPGQGLQFLFEYFSETQRNKGNFPGRFSGRQFSNSRSEMNVSTLELGDSALYLCASSLGTGTTSTDTQYFGPGTRLTVL.

The chain combines TRBV7-9 with TRBJ2-3; 7 positions match TRBD2. The trim removed 5 bases at V and 8 bases at J, leaving 10 bases unmatched. Germline values: CDR1 SEHNR, CDR2 FQNEAQ (reference sequence). The CDR3 is made up of 14 amino acids. The CDR3 protein is CASSATSTYPTQYF. The CDR3 DNA reads as TGTGCCAGCAGCGCGACTAGCACTTACCCTACGCAGTATTTT.

The rearrangement joins TRBV5-1 to TRBJ2-3; 15 bases fit TRBD2. The CDR3 totals 18 residues. CDR1 is SGHRS, CDR2 YFSETQ, per germline. V dropped 8 bases and J dropped 1; count of bases not matched to a gene: 11. CDR3 loop: CARSGTSGRLIGTDTQYF. CDR3 sequence (DNA): TGCGCCAGGTCCGGGACTAGCGGGAGGTTAATAGGCACAGATACGCAGTATTTT. Complete variable domain (other parts from reference TRBV5-1 and TRBJ2-3): KAGVTQTPRYLIKTRGQQVTLSCSPISGHRSVSWYQQTPGQGLQFLFEYFSETQRNKGNFPGRFSGRQFSNSRSEMNVSTLELGDSALYLCARSGTSGRLIGTDTQYFGPGTRLTVL.

The rearrangement links TRBV27 to TRBJ2-5; a possible D gene is TRBD1 (6 bases). CDR1 is MNHEY and CDR2 is SMNVEV in the germline V gene (reference sequence). The CDR3 totals 13 residues. V lost 5 bases, J lost 5 bases, and 12 bases lay in between. CDR3 in amino acids: CASSLRGWETQYF. In nucleotides, the CDR3 is TGTGCCAGCAGTCTAAGGGGGTGGGAGACCCAGTACTTC.

V gene TRBV2 combines with J gene TRBJ2-1, with 7 bases that match TRBD2. This CDR3 has 13 amino acids. CDR1 and CDR2 from the germline V gene are SNHLY and FYNNEI. V was pared by 1 base and J by 10 bases, with 4 bases of the junction left unmatched. In DNA form, the CDR3 reads TGTGCCAGCAGTGAAGGTCTGGGAGGGGAGCAGTTCTTC. It codes for CASSEGLGGEQFF.

The CDR3 reads CATSRELGGTPSYEQYV. DNA for the CDR3: TGTGCCACCAGCAGAGAGTTGGGGGGCACCCCCTCCTACGAGCAGTACGTC. This rearrangement joins TRBV15 to TRBJ2-7, with D perhaps assigned TRBD1 or TRBD2 (6 bases each). Germline V lookup: CDR1 LNHNV, CDR2 YYDKDF (reference sequence). This CDR3 has 17 residues. With 0 bases removed from V and 0 bases from J, the gap between germline ends came to 15 bases.

The chain employs TRBV15 and TRBJ2-7, with 10 positions matching TRBD1. This CDR3 is 14 amino acids long. Germline V gives CDR1 LNHNV, CDR2 YYDKDF (reference sequence). The junction had 3 bases not matched to a gene; V was cut back by 5 bases and J by 2 bases. CDR3: CATSAGQGAYEQYF. The CDR3 nucleotides read TGTGCCACCAGCGCCGGACAGGGGGCCTACGAGCAGTACTTC.

The gene calls are TRBV24-1 and TRBJ2-5, with D maybe TRBD2 (6 bases). The V gene lost 9 bases and the J gene lost 5 bases, with 9 bases spanning the gap. This CDR3 spans 11 amino acids. Germline V CDR1 and CDR2: KGHDR, SFDVKD. CDR3 region: CATGAGETQYF. DNA of the CDR3: TGTGCCACCGGTGCGGGGGAGACCCAGTACTTC.

The chain couples TRBV9 to TRBJ2-5; tentatively, D is TRBD1 (6 bases). Germline values: CDR1 SGDLS, CDR2 YYNGEE. V was pared by 4 bases and J by 2 bases, with 15 bases between. The CDR3 spans 15 residues. This chain's CDR3 is CASSSTGTTQETQYF. CDR3 DNA: TGTGCCAGCAGCTCCACCGGGACAACTCAAGAGACCCAGTACTTC.

The chain links TRBV29-1 to TRBJ1-3, with TRBD1 as a possible D gene (5 bases). Germline CDR1 reads SQVTM; CDR2 reads ANQGSEA. This CDR3 is 11 amino acids long. The CDR3 nucleotides are TGCAGGGGGGATACTGGAAACACCATATATTTT. Its protein is CRGDTGNTIYF.